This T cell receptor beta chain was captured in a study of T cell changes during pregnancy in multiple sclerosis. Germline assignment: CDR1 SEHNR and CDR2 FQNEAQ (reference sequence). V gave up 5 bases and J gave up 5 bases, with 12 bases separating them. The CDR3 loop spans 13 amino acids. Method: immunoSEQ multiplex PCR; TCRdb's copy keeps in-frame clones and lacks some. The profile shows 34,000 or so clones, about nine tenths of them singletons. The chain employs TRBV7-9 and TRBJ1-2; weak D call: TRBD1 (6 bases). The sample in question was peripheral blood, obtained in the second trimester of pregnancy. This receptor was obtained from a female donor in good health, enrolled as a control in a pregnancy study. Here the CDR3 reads CASSQDRLYGYTF. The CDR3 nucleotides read TGTGCCAGCAGCCAAGACAGGCTATATGGCTACACCTTC.